Listed below are T cell receptor beta chains from one sample, sequenced in a study of blood T cells in healthy people across ages. TCRdb ran MiXCR on the 5' RACE reads and lists one entry per CDR3 protein. The sample yields around 1,100,000 distinct CDR3 sequences, less than 45% seen once. Sequenced material: blood. These receptor sequences come from a man aged 18 to 35 in good health. CDR3s include the opening cysteine and the closing phenylalanine or tryptophan. A D gene is named only where the DNA matches it firmly. Clone size is not always given. Where it is, it says once, few, many or a class for expanded clones.

V: TRBV2; size: -; D: TRBD2; J: TRBJ2-4; CDR3: CASSTPTSGGVSNEQYF; DNA: TGTGCCAGCAGTACACCGACTAGCGGGGGGGTTTCCAATGAGCAGTACTTC
V: TRBV18; size: -; D: -; J: TRBJ1-1; CDR3: CASSPGAGGTEAFF; DNA: TGTGCCAGCTCACCGGGGGCGGGCGGCACTGAAGCTTTCTTT
V: TRBV20-1; size: few; D: -; J: TRBJ2-3; CDR3: CSARTLTDTQYF; DNA: TGCAGTGCTAGGACCCTCACAGATACGCAGTATTTT
V: TRBV27; size: -; D: -; J: TRBJ1-6; CDR3: CASSLRRPGDYNSPPHF; DNA: TGTGCCAGCAGTTTACGGCGCCCAGGGGACTATAATTCACCCCCCCACTTT
V: TRBV6-6; size: -; D: -; J: TRBJ2-3; CDR3: CASSPTTLLGFTDTQYF; DNA: TGTGCCAGCAGTCCCACAACCCTTCTGGGATTCACAGATACGCAGTATTTT
V: TRBV15; size: -; D: -; J: TRBJ1-4; CDR3: CATSRDAEKLFF; DNA: TGTGCCACCAGCAGAGATGCGGAAAAACTGTTTTTT
V: TRBV4-3; size: -; D: -; J: TRBJ2-2; CDR3: CASSRGDGNTGELFF; DNA: TGCGCCAGCAGCCGGGGAGATGGGAACACCGGGGAGCTGTTTTTT
V: TRBV12-3/TRBV12-4; size: -; D: -; J: TRBJ1-2; CDR3: CASSLAPTDYTF; DNA: TGTGCCAGCAGTTTGGCCCCCACAGACTACACCTTC
V: TRBV5-1; size: few; D: -; J: TRBJ2-2; CDR3: CASSFLRGTGELFF; DNA: TGCGCCAGCAGCTTCCTCAGGGGCACCGGGGAGCTGTTTTTT
V: TRBV29-1; size: -; D: -; J: TRBJ1-1; CDR3: CSVGLGNTEAFF; DNA: TGCAGCGTCGGTTTGGGTAACACTGAAGCTTTCTTT
V: TRBV20-1; size: few; D: -; J: TRBJ2-7; CDR3: CSAREGGYEQYF; DNA: TGCAGTGCTAGAGAAGGAGGTTACGAGCAGTACTTC
V: TRBV4-2; size: few; D: -; J: TRBJ2-3; CDR3: CASSQAQRRDTQYF; DNA: TGTGCCAGCAGCCAAGCTCAGCGTAGAGATACGCAGTATTTT
V: TRBV27; size: -; D: -; J: TRBJ2-5; CDR3: CASSLYREQETQYF; DNA: TGTGCCAGCAGTTTGTACAGGGAACAAGAGACCCAGTACTTC
V: TRBV20-1; size: -; D: TRBD1; J: TRBJ1-3; CDR3: CSARTGQENTIYF; DNA: TGCAGTGCGAGGACAGGGCAGGAAAACACCATATATTTT
V: TRBV5-1; size: -; D: TRBD1; J: TRBJ2-2; CDR3: CASSLQTGELGELFF; DNA: TGCGCCAGCAGCTTGCAGACAGGGGAGTTGGGGGAGCTGTTTTTT
V: TRBV20-1; size: -; D: TRBD1; J: TRBJ2-1; CDR3: CSASPRQGYYNEQFF; DNA: TGCAGTGCAAGTCCGCGACAGGGGTACTACAATGAGCAGTTCTTC
V: TRBV6-1; size: -; D: -; J: TRBJ1-1; CDR3: CASSGDGSTEAFF; DNA: TGTGCCAGCAGTGGAGACGGATCCACTGAAGCTTTCTTT
V: TRBV7-9; size: -; D: -; J: TRBJ2-2; CDR3: CAGVGGMNTGELFF; DNA: TGTGCCGGCGTTGGAGGGATGAACACCGGGGAGCTGTTTTTT
V: TRBV5-1; size: -; D: -; J: TRBJ2-4; CDR3: CASSGGTALAKNIQYF; DNA: TGCGCCAGCAGCGGCGGGACAGCTTTAGCCAAAAACATTCAGTACTTC
V: TRBV7-9; size: -; D: TRBD1; J: TRBJ2-7; CDR3: CASTGGTGSPNEQYF; DNA: TGTGCCAGCACCGGAGGGACAGGGTCTCCAAATGAGCAGTACTTC
V: TRBV6-1; size: -; D: TRBD1; J: TRBJ1-2; CDR3: CASSDRQGRGGYTF; DNA: TGTGCCAGCAGTGACCGACAGGGCCGAGGAGGCTACACCTTC
V: TRBV29-1; size: -; D: -; J: TRBJ1-4; CDR3: CSGTTNEKLFF; DNA: TGCAGCGGGACGACTAATGAAAAACTGTTTTTT